Listed below are T cell receptor beta chains from one sample, sequenced in a study of T cell responses to AZD1222 COVID-19 vaccine. Data came from immunoSEQ multiplex PCR; TCRdb stores just in-frame clones and leaves some out. In the table there are some 100,000 clones, around nine tenths of which are singletons. The material sequenced was peripheral blood, taken on day 0 of AZD1222 vaccination. Receptor source: an adult in good health. The CDR3 runs from the conserved cysteine through the conserved F or W. The order of the fields is V gene, J gene, D gene, clone size, CDR3 protein, CDR3 DNA. A D gene is named only where the DNA matches it firmly. Size is stated for part of the rows, as once, few or many counts, or as a class when the clone is expanded.

V gene: TRBV28
J gene: TRBJ2-3
D gene: TRBD2
clone size: NA
CDR3 protein: CASSPGTSGSKTQYF
CDR3 DNA: TGTGCCAGCAGTCCGGGGACTAGCGGGAGTAAAACGCAGTATTTT

V gene: TRBV18
J gene: TRBJ2-3
D gene: NA
clone size: NA
CDR3 protein: CASSPPRSSSTDTQYF
CDR3 DNA: TGTGCCAGCTCACCACCTCGCAGCTCTAGCACAGATACGCAGTATTTT

V gene: TRBV18
J gene: TRBJ1-6
D gene: NA
clone size: NA
CDR3 protein: CASSPGRINSPLHF
CDR3 DNA: TGTGCCAGCTCACCGGGACGGATTAATTCACCCCTCCACTTT

V gene: TRBV9
J gene: TRBJ2-7
D gene: NA
clone size: NA
CDR3 protein: CASSVGGPGGYEQYF
CDR3 DNA: TGTGCCAGCAGCGTAGGGGGGCCCGGGGGATACGAGCAGTACTTC

V gene: TRBV7-2
J gene: TRBJ2-7
D gene: NA
clone size: few
CDR3 protein: CASSLARRTEQYF
CDR3 DNA: TGTGCCAGCAGCTTAGCGCGGAGGACCGAGCAGTACTTC

V gene: TRBV28
J gene: TRBJ1-1
D gene: TRBD1
clone size: NA
CDR3 protein: CASTGGQGWATEAFF
CDR3 DNA: TGTGCCAGCACCGGAGGACAGGGATGGGCCACTGAAGCTTTCTTT

V gene: TRBV7-3
J gene: TRBJ2-2
D gene: TRBD1
clone size: NA
CDR3 protein: CASSRQGASTGELFF
CDR3 DNA: TGTGCCAGCAGCCGACAGGGAGCGAGCACCGGGGAGCTGTTTTTT

V gene: TRBV20-1
J gene: TRBJ1-5
D gene: NA
clone size: NA
CDR3 protein: CSASIGVEQPQHF
CDR3 DNA: TGCAGTGCTAGTATAGGGGTAGAGCAGCCCCAGCATTTT

V gene: TRBV28
J gene: TRBJ1-2
D gene: TRBD1
clone size: NA
CDR3 protein: CASKAGQGNYGYTF
CDR3 DNA: TGTGCCAGCAAAGCGGGACAGGGGAACTATGGCTACACCTTC

V gene: TRBV29-1
J gene: TRBJ2-7
D gene: TRBD1
clone size: NA
CDR3 protein: CSVAPRQGAYEQYF
CDR3 DNA: TGCAGCGTTGCCCCCAGACAGGGCGCCTACGAGCAGTACTTC

V gene: TRBV19
J gene: TRBJ1-1
D gene: NA
clone size: once
CDR3 protein: CASMGSGWTEAFF
CDR3 DNA: TGTGCCAGTATGGGGTCAGGGTGGACTGAAGCTTTCTTT

V gene: TRBV29-1
J gene: TRBJ2-7
D gene: TRBD2
clone size: NA
CDR3 protein: CSVPGLAGYEQYF
CDR3 DNA: TGCAGCGTTCCAGGCCTAGCGGGCTACGAGCAGTACTTC

V gene: TRBV7-2
J gene: TRBJ2-7
D gene: NA
clone size: NA
CDR3 protein: CASSLAGEGEQYF
CDR3 DNA: TGTGCCAGCAGCTTAGCTGGGGAAGGAGAGCAGTACTTC

V gene: TRBV27
J gene: TRBJ2-7
D gene: TRBD2
clone size: once
CDR3 protein: CASSRTSGPLYEQYF
CDR3 DNA: TGTGCCAGCAGTAGGACTAGCGGCCCCCTCTACGAGCAGTACTTC

V gene: TRBV29-1
J gene: TRBJ2-1
D gene: NA
clone size: NA
CDR3 protein: CSVEGQPSYNEQFF
CDR3 DNA: TGCAGCGTTGAAGGACAGCCCTCCTACAATGAGCAGTTCTTC

V gene: TRBV5-1
J gene: TRBJ2-3
D gene: NA
clone size: NA
CDR3 protein: CASTTQGTDTQYF
CDR3 DNA: TGCGCCAGCACCACACAGGGCACAGATACGCAGTATTTT

V gene: TRBV19
J gene: TRBJ2-5
D gene: TRBD1
clone size: NA
CDR3 protein: CASSRDRGHETQYF
CDR3 DNA: TGTGCCAGTAGCCGGGACAGGGGCCATGAGACCCAGTACTTC

V gene: TRBV29-1
J gene: TRBJ2-3
D gene: NA
clone size: NA
CDR3 protein: CSVPGSTDTQYF
CDR3 DNA: TGCAGCGTCCCGGGGTCCACAGATACGCAGTATTTT

V gene: TRBV14
J gene: TRBJ2-5
D gene: NA
clone size: NA
CDR3 protein: CASSQGSISQETQYF
CDR3 DNA: TGTGCCAGCAGCCAAGGATCGATATCACAAGAGACCCAGTACTTC

V gene: TRBV5-1
J gene: TRBJ2-2
D gene: NA
clone size: NA
CDR3 protein: CASSSRDTRGTGELFF
CDR3 DNA: TGCGCCAGCAGCTCCCGGGACACCCGCGGGACCGGGGAGCTGTTTTTT